This T cell receptor (beta chain) stems from a study of T cells expressing NK-cell markers. CDR1 and CDR2 (germline): SGDLS, YYNGEE. This CDR3 comprises 16 residues. From its re-call of the 5' RACE reads, TCRdb lists each CDR3 protein once, without DNA. In all, the sample yields 90,000 to 130,000 distinct CDR3 sequences. The chain combines TRBV9 with TRBJ1-4. This TCR derives from a woman aged 18 to 75 in good health. Sequencing was done on a sample of blood T cells: a sorted CD56 or NKG2C T cell subset, CD4+ or CD8+ T cells, or bulk PBMC T cells (not recorded which). The CDR3 reads CASSVGAPTTNEKLFF.